The sequence of this T cell receptor beta chain was determined in a study of T-cell reconstitution after alpha-beta-depleted transplantation in children. Whole-study findings and limits: As was reported, about two months after transplant, alpha-beta T cells came from several hundred expanded graft clones.

During its preparation, the TCRbeta library received unique molecular identifiers. TCRdb passed the PCR reads through MiXCR, listing each CDR3 protein once. The sample lists a few hundred thousand distinct CDR3 sequences; 43% were seen once. A note on this clonotype: The antigen remains undetermined.

This CDR3 is 17 amino acids long. With 5 bases clipped from V and 5 bases from J, the junction kept 16 bases outside the gene matches. Germline assignment: CDR1 DFQATT and CDR2 SNEGSKA (reference sequence). This chain uses TRBV20-1 with TRBJ2-7; 12 nucleotides agree with TRBD1. Sequencing was performed on PBMCs, taken before TCRalphabeta/CD19-depleted stem cell transplant. The sequence derives from a girl aged 2 to 9 with aplastic anemia, due to receive a stem cell transplant. CDR3 nucleotides: TGCAGTGCTCTAGACCCCGGGACAGGGGGCTGGAGGAACGAGCAGTACTTC. It specifies CSALDPGTGGWRNEQYF.